Following are 2 T cell receptor beta chains from one sample sequenced in a study of Graves' ophthalmopathy and Graves' hyperthyroidism (dated by TCRdb to between 2017 and 2018). TCRdb lists the instrument as Illumina HiSeq 2000. For repertoire sequencing, TCR beta CDR3 regions were amplified from RNA transcripts. The first round was an RT-PCR using HTBI primers with the Qiagen OneStep RT-PCR kit, and this first round was followed by a second-round multiplex PCR, then size selection and purification. TCRdb reran the public reads through fastp at Q25 and MiXCR, keeping productive beta chains. Each record represents a unique CDR3 protein, reported with the most common genes and DNA among its rows. Counted in this sample were 200,000 to 300,000 distinct CDR3 sequences; less than 55% of them appeared once. The ten largest clones take up approximately 51% of the sample. Sequenced: peripheral blood. The receptor source for this set is an adult man with Graves' ophthalmopathy.

J is TRBJ2-7 and V is TRBV5-1, with D perhaps TRBD1 (5 bases). Trimming removed 0 bases at V and 3 bases at J, with 7 bases between. The germline V gene encodes CDR1 SGHRS and CDR2 YFSETQ. The CDR3 runs 13 residues. This chain's CDR3 is CASSLAGLYEQYF. CDR3 nucleotides: TGCGCCAGCAGCTTGGCAGGGCTCTACGAGCAGTACTTC.

V is TRBV15 and J is TRBJ2-3; D unresolved. This CDR3 spans 14 amino acids. Per germline, CDR1 LNHNV and CDR2 YYDKDF (reference sequence). The V and J ends lost 0 bases and 6 bases respectively, with 10 bases between them. CDR3 bases: TGTGCCACCAGCAGAGATGTTTACGCCGATACGCAGTATTTT. Encoded protein: CATSRDVYADTQYF.